Sequencing of this TCR beta chain was carried out in a study of blood T cell repertoires in COVID-19. Study context: Whether acute or convalescent, the COVID-19 samples came from the United States, Italy and Spain. Sources were T cells, B-cell-depleted T cells, or PBMCs; the material itself was cDNA or gDNA.

CDR1 is MNHEY, CDR2 SMNVEV, per germline (reference sequence). The V end lost 6 bases, the J end lost 5 bases, and 14 bases lay between the germline ends. The CDR3 runs to 15 residues. Original processing methods: Researchers report that nucleated cell counts were estimated from reference gene primer amplification. Measured with immunoSEQ multiplex PCR; TCRdb has only the in-frame clones, and not every one. That table is the source of V, J and clone size, and D and trimming were worked out from the DNA. The sample holds some 75,000 clones; roughly 88% are singletons and the top ten take about 2.9%. This clone appeared once.

The chain uses TRBV27 and TRBJ1-6; D is ambiguous. This sequence originates from a man between 65 and 80 years old with active or convalescent COVID-19. Sequences were obtained from peripheral blood. The CDR3 sequence: CASRGRERDNSPLHF. The CDR3 coding sequence is TGTGCCAGCAGGGGGAGAGAAAGAGATAATTCACCCCTCCACTTT.